This TCR beta chain originates from a study of T cells in pancreatic ductal adenocarcinoma. No neoadjuvant therapy was given to the selected pancreatic ductal adenocarcinoma patients before their surgery. CDR3 length equals 15 residues. Per germline, CDR1 MGHDK and CDR2 SYGVNS. Trimming shortened V by 4 bases and J by 4 bases, and 13 bases separated the two germline ends. In its sample, this clone was seen a few times. Profiling relied on immunoSEQ multiplex PCR, and the TCRdb table lists in-frame clones only, not all of them. The repertoire holds 30,000 or so clones, with around 94% as singletons. This clonotype was sampled from a human donor with pancreatic ductal adenocarcinoma. The sequenced sample was PBMCs. V is TRBV25-1 and J is TRBJ1-4, with D perhaps matching TRBD1 (5 bases). For the CDR3, the DNA is TGTGCCAGCAGTGCTCGTTGGGGGTATAATGAAAAACTGTTTTTT. Translated: CASSARWGYNEKLFF. Drawing the rest from reference TRBV25-1 and TRBJ1-4, the complete variable domain is EADIYQTPRYLVIGTGKKITLECSQTMGHDKMYWYQQDPGMELHLIHYSYGVNSTEKGDLSSESTVSRIRTEHFPLTLESARPSHTSQYLCASSARWGYNEKLFFGSGTQLSVL.